The T cell receptor beta chain under discussion was sequenced for a study of blood T cell repertoires in COVID-19. Study at large: COVID-19 samples from acute and convalescent phases originated in the United States, Italy and Spain. The cDNA or gDNA used as material had been derived from T cells, B-cell-depleted T cells, or PBMCs.

Methods used by the authors: From reference gene primer amplification, estimates of nucleated cell counts were derived. Repertoires were generated with immunoSEQ multiplex PCR, while TCRdb's copy carries only in-frame clones and drops some. The V and J calls and clone size were taken over from that table, and D and trimming were inferred from the DNA. The sample has approximately 250,000 clones, roughly 84% seen once. Germline values: CDR1 SGHRS, CDR2 YFSETQ. V was clipped by 0 bases and J by 1 base; unmatched bases: 3. The CDR3 is made up of 16 amino acids. The receptor was isolated from a woman aged 40 to 49 who had recovered from COVID-19. The chain uses TRBV5-1 and TRBJ2-5, with 10 bases lining up with TRBD2. Material: peripheral blood. CDR3 DNA sequence: TGCGCCAGCAGCTTGGTAGTAGCGGGGGGCCAAGAGACCCAGTACTTC. Its translation is CASSLVVAGGQETQYF.